This passage covers 3 T cell receptor beta chains from one sample sequenced in a study of regulatory T cells in long-lasting Graves disease. Stated time point: newly diagnosed GD, antithyroid drugs for less than 3 months. PBMC-derived RNA was used for the TCR library. The TCR beta library used iRepertoire HTBI primers with Arm-PCR amplification of CDR3. One entry per CDR3 protein, called by TCRdb with MiXCR from the multiplex PCR reads. The repertoire has roughly 410,000 distinct CDR3 sequences, over 14% of them found once; the top ten carry about 7.6%. Another study also made use of these data, one on T cells in Graves' hyperthyroidism and ophthalmopathy.

The material sequenced was peripheral blood mononuclear cells (PBMCs), taken at new diagnosis, from a patient treated with antithyroid drugs. The receptors were gathered from a middle-aged woman with Graves disease.

At least ten counts were recorded for this clonotype. V and J are TRBV27 and TRBJ2-7, with 10 bases lining up with TRBD1. The V gene end was trimmed by 5 bases and the J gene end by 4 bases; junction bases not matched to a gene: 8. This CDR3 is 15 amino acids long. Per the germline V gene, CDR1 is MNHEY and CDR2 is SMNVEV (reference sequence). The CDR3 nucleotides are TGTGCCAGCAGTACCCAAGACAGGGGGCCTTACGAGCAGTACTTC. It encodes CASSTQDRGPYEQYF.

Ten or more counts support this clonotype. The V gene is TRBV19, the J gene TRBJ2-7, with D tentatively TRBD1 (6 bases). Trimming shortened V by 9 bases and J by 0 bases, and 15 bases separated the two germline ends. CDR1 and CDR2 (germline): LNHDA, SQIVND (reference sequence). This CDR3 has 14 amino acids. CDR3 nucleotide sequence: TGTGCCAGCAGTCGACAGGAGAGCTCCTACGAGCAGTACTTC. Its translation is CASSRQESSYEQYF.

This clonotype showed up many times. V and J are TRBV28 and TRBJ1-6; TRBD1 matches at 7 bases. Germline-derived CDR1 and CDR2 are MDHEN and SYDVKM. Trimming removed 3 bases from V and 5 bases from J; junction bases left unmatched: 4. This CDR3 contains 15 residues. CDR3 loop: CASSFWGTDNSPLHF. The CDR3 DNA follows: TGTGCCAGCAGTTTTTGGGGGACAGATAATTCACCCCTCCACTTT.